The clone carrying this TCR beta chain was found a few times. Its cognate antigen is unknown. Germline assignment: CDR1 ENHRY and CDR2 SYGVKD. The CDR3 length is 12 residues. The ends were cut back, 2 bases at V and 5 bases at J, with 6 bases in the middle. The data were obtained in a study of beta chain features in type 1 diabetes. General study results and limits: Moderate yet significant TCRB CDR3 shortening was seen in Type 1 diabetes patients in all four CD4+ subsets.

Reverse transcription of all isolated RNA meant that expressed TCRB transcripts were sequenced. The protocol was immunoSEQ multiplex PCR, while the TCRdb copy is restricted to in-frame clones and leaves out a portion. The repertoire has about 180,000 clones, over 6% of them found once; the top ten carry roughly 0.5%. The sample was central memory CD4+ T cells from blood. V gene TRBV10-3 combines with J gene TRBJ1-2; D is unresolved. The receptor comes from a young man with type 1 diabetes. The CDR3 nucleotides are TGTGCCATCAGTGAGGTCTTATATGGCTACACCTTC. Translation: CAISEVLYGYTF.